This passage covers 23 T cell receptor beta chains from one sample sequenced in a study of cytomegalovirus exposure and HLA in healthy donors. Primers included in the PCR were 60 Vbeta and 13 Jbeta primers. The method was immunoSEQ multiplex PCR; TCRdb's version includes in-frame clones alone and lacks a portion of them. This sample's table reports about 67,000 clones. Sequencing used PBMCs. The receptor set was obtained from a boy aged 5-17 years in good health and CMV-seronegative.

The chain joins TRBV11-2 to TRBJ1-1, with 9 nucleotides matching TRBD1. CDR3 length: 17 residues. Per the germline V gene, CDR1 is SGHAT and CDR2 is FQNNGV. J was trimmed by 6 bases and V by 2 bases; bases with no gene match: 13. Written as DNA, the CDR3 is TGTGCCAGCAGCTTAAGCGGGACAGGGAGGTTCTCGGCTGAAGCTTTCTTT. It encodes CASSLSGTGRFSAEAFF.

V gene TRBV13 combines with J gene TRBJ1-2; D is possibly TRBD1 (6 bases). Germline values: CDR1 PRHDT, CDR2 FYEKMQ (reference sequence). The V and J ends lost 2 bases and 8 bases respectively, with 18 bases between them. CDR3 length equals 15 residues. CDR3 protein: CASSLQVWGQRGYTF. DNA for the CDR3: TGTGCCAGCAGCTTACAAGTATGGGGGCAACGAGGCTACACCTTC.

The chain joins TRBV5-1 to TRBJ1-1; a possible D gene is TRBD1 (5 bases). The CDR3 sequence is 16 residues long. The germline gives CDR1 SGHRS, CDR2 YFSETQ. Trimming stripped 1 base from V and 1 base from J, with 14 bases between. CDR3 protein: CASSLNKDTKNTEAFF. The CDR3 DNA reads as TGCGCCAGCAGCTTGAATAAGGACACGAAGAACACTGAAGCTTTCTTT.

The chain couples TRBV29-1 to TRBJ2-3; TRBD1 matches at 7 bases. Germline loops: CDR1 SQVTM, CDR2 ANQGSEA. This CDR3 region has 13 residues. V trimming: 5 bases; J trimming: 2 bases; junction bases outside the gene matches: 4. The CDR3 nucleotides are TGCAGCGTTCAGGACAGGCTCACAGATACGCAGTATTTT. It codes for CSVQDRLTDTQYF.

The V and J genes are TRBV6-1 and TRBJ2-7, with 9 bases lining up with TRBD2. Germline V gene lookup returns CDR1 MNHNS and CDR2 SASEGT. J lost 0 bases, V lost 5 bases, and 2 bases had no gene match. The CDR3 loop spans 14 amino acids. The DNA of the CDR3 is TGTGCCAGCAGTCGGACTAGCGACTCCTACGAGCAGTACTTC. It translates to CASSRTSDSYEQYF.

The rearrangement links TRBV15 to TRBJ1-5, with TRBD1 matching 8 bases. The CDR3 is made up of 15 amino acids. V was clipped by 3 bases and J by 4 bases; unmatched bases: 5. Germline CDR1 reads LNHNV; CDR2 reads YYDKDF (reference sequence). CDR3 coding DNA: TGTGCCACCAGCAGTCCCGGACAGGGAAATCAGCCCCAGCATTTT. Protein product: CATSSPGQGNQPQHF.

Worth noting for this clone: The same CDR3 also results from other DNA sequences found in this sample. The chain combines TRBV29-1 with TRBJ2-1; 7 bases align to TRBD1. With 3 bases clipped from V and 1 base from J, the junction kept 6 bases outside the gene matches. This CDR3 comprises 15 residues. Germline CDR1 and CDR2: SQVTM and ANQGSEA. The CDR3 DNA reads TGCAGCGTTGACCGGGACAGAGGATCCTACAATGAGCAGTTCTTC. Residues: CSVDRDRGSYNEQFF.

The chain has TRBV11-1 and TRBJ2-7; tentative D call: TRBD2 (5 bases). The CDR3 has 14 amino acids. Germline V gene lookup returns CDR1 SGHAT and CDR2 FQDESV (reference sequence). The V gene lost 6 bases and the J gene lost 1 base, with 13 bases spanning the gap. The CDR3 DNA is TGTGCCAGCAGTGGAGTAGACTATTCCTACGAGCAGTACTTC. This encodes CASSGVDYSYEQYF.

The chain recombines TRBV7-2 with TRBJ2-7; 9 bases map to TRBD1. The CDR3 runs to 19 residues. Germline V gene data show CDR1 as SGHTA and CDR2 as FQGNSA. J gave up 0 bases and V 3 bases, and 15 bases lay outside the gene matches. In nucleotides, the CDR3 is TGTGCCAGCAGCTTTAGGGCGATTCCCGGGACAGGGAGCTCCTACGAGCAGTACTTC. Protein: CASSFRAIPGTGSSYEQYF.

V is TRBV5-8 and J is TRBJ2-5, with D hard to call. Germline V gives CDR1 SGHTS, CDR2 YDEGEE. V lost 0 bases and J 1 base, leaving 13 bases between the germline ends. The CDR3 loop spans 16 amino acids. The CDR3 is CASSLGPTQTQETQYF. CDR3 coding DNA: TGTGCCAGCAGCTTGGGACCGACACAAACCCAAGAGACCCAGTACTTC. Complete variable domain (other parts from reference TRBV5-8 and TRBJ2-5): EAGVTQSPTHLIKTRGQQATLRCSPISGHTSVYWYQQALGLGLQFLLWYDEGEERNRGNFPPRFSGRQFPNYSSELNVNALELEDSALYLCASSLGPTQTQETQYFGPGTRLLVL.

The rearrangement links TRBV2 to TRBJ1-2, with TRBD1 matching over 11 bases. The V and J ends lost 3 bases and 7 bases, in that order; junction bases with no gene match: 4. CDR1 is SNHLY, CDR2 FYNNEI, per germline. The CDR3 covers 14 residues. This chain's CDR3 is CASSDAGTGGGYTF. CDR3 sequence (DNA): TGTGCCAGCAGTGACGCCGGGACAGGGGGTGGCTACACCTTC.

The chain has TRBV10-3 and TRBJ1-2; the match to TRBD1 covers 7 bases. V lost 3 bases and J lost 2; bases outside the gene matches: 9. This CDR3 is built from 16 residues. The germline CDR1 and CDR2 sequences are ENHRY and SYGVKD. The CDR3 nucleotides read TGTGCCATCAGTGACCCCAGACAGGGTGAGAACTATGGCTACACCTTC. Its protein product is CAISDPRQGENYGYTF.

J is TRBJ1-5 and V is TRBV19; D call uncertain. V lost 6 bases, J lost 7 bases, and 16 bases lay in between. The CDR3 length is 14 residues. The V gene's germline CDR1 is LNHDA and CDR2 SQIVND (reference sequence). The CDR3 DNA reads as TGTGCCAGTAGCCGGGGAGGGCTCGGGCAGCCCCAGCATTTT. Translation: CASSRGGLGQPQHF.

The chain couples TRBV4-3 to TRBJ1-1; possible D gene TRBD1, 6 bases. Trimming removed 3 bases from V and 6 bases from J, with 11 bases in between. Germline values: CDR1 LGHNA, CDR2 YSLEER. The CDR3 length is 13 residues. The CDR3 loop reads CASSHGDISEAFF. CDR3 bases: TGCGCCAGCAGCCACGGGGACATATCTGAAGCTTTCTTT.

The CDR3 is CAISPQGRDNEQFF. The DNA of the CDR3 is TGTGCCATCAGTCCTCAAGGCAGGGACAATGAGCAGTTCTTC. This sequence joins TRBV10-3 and TRBJ2-1; possible D gene TRBD1, 5 bases. CDR1 is ENHRY, CDR2 SYGVKD, per germline. The length of the CDR3 is 14 residues. Trimming left V 5 bases short and J 5 bases short, with 13 bases between.

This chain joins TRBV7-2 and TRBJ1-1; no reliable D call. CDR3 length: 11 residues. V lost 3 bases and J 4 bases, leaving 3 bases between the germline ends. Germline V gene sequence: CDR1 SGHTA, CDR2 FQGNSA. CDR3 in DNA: TGTGCCAGCAGCTTTCTCACTGAAGCTTTCTTT. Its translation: CASSFLTEAFF.

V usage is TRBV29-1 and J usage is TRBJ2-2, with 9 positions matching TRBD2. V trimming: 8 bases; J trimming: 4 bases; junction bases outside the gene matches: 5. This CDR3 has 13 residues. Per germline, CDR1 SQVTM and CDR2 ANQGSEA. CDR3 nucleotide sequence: TGCAGCTCGGTAGCGGGAGCCACCGGGGAGCTGTTTTTT. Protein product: CSSVAGATGELFF.

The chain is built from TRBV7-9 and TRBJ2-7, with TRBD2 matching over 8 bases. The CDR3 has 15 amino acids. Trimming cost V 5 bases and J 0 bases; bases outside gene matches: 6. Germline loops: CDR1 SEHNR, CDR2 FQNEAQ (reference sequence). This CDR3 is CASSPLAGSSYEQYF. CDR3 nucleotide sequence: TGTGCCAGCAGCCCCCTAGCGGGTAGCTCCTACGAGCAGTACTTC. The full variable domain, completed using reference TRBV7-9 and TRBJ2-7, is DTGVSQNPRHKITKRGQNVTFRCDPISEHNRLYWYRQTLGQGPEFLTYFQNEAQLEKSRLLSDRFSAERPKGSFSTLEIQRTEQGDSAMYLCASSPLAGSSYEQYFGPGTRLTVT.

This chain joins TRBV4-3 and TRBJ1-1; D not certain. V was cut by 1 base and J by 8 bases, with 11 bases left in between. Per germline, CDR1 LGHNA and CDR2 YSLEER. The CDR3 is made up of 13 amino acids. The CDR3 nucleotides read TGCGCCAGCAGCCAAGTGCCCCCTATAGAAGCTTTCTTT. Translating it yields CASSQVPPIEAFF.

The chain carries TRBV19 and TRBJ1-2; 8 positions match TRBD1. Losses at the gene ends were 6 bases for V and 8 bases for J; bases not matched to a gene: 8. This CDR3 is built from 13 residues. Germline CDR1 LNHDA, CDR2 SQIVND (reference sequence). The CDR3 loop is CASSAGQGGGYTF. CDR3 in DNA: TGTGCCAGTAGCGCCGGACAGGGAGGAGGCTACACCTTC.

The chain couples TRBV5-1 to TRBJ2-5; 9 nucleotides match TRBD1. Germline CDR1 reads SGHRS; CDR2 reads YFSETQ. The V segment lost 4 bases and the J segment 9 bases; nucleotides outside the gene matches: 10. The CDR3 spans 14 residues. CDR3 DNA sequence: TGCGCCAGCAGCGTGGGGACAGGGATGGAGGCCCAGTACTTC. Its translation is CASSVGTGMEAQYF.

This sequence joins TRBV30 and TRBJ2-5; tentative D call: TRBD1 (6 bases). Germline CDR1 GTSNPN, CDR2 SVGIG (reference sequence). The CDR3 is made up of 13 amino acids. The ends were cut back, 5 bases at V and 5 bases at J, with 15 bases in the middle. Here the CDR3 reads CAWDRTEGETQYF. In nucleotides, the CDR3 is TGTGCCTGGGACCGGACAGAAGGGGAGACCCAGTACTTC.

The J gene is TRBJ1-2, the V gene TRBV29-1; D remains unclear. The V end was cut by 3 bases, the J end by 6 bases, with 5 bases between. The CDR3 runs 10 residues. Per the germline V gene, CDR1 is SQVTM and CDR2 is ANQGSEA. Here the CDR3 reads CSVDGDGYTF. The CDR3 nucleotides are TGCAGCGTTGACGGGGATGGCTACACCTTC.